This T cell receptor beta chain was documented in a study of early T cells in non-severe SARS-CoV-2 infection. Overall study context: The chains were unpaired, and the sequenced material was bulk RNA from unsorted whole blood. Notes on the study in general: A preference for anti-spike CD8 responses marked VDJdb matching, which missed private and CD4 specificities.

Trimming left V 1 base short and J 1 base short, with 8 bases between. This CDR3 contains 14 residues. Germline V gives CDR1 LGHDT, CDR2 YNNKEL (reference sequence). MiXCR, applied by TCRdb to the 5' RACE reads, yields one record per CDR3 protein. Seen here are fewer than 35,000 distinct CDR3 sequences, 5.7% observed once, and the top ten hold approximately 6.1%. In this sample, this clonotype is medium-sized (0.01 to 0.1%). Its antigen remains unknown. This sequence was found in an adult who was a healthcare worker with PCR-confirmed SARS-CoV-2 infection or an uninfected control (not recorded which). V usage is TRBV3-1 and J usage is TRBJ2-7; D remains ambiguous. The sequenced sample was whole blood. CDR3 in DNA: TGTGCCAGCAGCCAAGCTGGGTCTTCCTACGAGCAGTACTTC. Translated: CASSQAGSSYEQYF.